In its sample, the clone carrying this T cell receptor (beta chain) was seen many times. Its target is unknown. Germline V gene data show CDR1 as SGHRS and CDR2 as YFSETQ. The trim removed 1 base at V and 6 bases at J, leaving 9 bases unmatched. The CDR3 covers 16 residues. This specimen belongs to a study of breast tumors, draining lymph nodes, adjacent tissues. TCRdb reanalysed the multiplex PCR reads using MiXCR and keeps one entry per CDR3 protein. The table has 250,000 or so distinct CDR3 sequences, 30% to 35% seen once. The lymph nodes were axillary draining lymph nodes from breast cancer patients. The study's findings and limits: Luminal-like breast cancer showed significantly greater tumor-nontumor repertoire similarity than basal-like breast cancer did. Compared with lymph nodes, tumors were less diverse; compared with nontumor tissue, more. Findings are consistent with lymph node origin and intratumoral expansion of most tumor T cells.

The sequencing sample was made of axillary lymph node tissue. The source of this sequence is a female donor with breast cancer. Some clones in this sample may be carry-over from other donors' samples. This chain joins TRBV5-1 and TRBJ2-2; 7 bases match TRBD2. CDR3 residues: CASSLQVGGSAGELFF. The DNA of the CDR3 is TGCGCCAGCAGCTTGCAGGTGGGAGGGAGCGCCGGGGAGCTGTTTTTT.